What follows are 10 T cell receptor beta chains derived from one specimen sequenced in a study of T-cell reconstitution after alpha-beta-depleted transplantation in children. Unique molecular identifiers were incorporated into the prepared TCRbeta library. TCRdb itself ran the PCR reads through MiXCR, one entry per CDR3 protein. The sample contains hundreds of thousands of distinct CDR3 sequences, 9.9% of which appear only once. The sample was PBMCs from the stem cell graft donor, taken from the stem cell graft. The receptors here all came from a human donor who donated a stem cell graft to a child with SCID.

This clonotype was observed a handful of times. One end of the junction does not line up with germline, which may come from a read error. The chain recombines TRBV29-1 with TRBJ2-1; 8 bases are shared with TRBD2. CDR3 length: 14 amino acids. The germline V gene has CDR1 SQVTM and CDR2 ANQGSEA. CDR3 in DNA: TGCAGCGTTGATGGCAGCGGGGGACCGAATGGGCAGTTCTTC. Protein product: CSVDGSGGPNGQFF.

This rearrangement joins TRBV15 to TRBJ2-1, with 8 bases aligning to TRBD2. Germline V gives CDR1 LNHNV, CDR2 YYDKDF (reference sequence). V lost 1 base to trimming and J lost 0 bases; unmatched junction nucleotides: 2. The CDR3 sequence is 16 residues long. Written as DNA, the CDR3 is TGTGCCACCAGCAGAGCCGGGGGGGGCTCCTACAATGAGCAGTTCTTC. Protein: CATSRAGGGSYNEQFF.

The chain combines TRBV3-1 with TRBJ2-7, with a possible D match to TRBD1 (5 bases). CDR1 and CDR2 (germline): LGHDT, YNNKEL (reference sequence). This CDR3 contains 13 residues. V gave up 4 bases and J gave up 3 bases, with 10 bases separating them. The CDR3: CASSPQGLYEQYF. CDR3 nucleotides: TGTGCCAGCAGCCCCCAGGGCCTCTACGAGCAGTACTTC.

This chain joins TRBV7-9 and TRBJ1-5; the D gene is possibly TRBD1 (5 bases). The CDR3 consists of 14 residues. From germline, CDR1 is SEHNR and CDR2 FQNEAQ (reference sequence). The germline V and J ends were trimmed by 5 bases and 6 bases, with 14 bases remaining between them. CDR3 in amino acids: CASSPGQGAQPQHF. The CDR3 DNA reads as TGTGCCAGCAGCCCTGGGCAGGGTGCTCAGCCCCAGCATTTT.

The CDR3, as DNA: TGTGCCAGCAGCAATAGGAGAGACAGGGACCACGAGCAGTACTTC. Its translation is CASSNRRDRDHEQYF. The chain employs TRBV21-1 and TRBJ2-7; TRBD1 reflects the table's D call only, with no check against the DNA. TRBV21-1 is recorded as a pseudogene. This CDR3 comprises 15 residues.

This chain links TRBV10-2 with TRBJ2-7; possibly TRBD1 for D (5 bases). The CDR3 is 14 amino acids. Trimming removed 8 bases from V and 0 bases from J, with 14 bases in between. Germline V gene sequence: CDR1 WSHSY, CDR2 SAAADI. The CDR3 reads CASSGHQTSYEQYF. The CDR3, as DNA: TGCGCCAGCTCTGGACACCAGACCTCCTACGAGCAGTACTTC.

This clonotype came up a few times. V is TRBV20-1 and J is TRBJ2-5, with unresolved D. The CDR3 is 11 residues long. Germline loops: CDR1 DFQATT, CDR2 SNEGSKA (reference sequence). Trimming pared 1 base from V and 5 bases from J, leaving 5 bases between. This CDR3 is CSARVVETQYF. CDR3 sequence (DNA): TGCAGTGCTAGAGTTGTTGAGACCCAGTACTTC.

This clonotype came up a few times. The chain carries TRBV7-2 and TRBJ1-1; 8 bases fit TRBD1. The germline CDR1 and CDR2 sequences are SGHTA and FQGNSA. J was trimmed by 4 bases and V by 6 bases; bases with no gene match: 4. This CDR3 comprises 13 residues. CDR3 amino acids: CASSIQGVTEAFF. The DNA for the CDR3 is TGTGCCAGCAGTATACAGGGGGTCACTGAAGCTTTCTTT.

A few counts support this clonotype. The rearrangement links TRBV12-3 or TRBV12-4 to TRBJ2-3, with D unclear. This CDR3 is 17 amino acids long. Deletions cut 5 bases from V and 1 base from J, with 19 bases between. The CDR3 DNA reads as TGTGCCAGCAGTCCATCCAAGTTAGGGCTCGGCACAGATACGCAGTATTTT. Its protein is CASSPSKLGLGTDTQYF.

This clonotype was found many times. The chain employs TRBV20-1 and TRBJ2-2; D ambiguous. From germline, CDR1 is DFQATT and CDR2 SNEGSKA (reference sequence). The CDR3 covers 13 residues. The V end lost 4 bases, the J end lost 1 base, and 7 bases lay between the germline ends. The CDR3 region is CSATAQNTGELFF. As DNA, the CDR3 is TGCAGTGCTACTGCACAGAACACCGGGGAGCTGTTTTTT.